The sequence of this T cell receptor beta chain was determined in a study of early T cells in non-severe SARS-CoV-2 infection. Study as a whole: Chains from this unsorted whole-blood bulk RNA could not be paired.

One entry per CDR3 protein, called by TCRdb with MiXCR from the 5' RACE reads. This table holds tens of thousands of distinct CDR3 sequences, around 12% found once. CDR3 length equals 16 residues. Germline-derived CDR1 and CDR2 are SEHNR and FQNEAQ (reference sequence). V lost 4 bases and J lost 2, with 16 bases in between. The chain recombines TRBV7-9 with TRBJ2-3, with D unresolved. The material sequenced was whole blood. This clonotype was obtained from an adult who was a healthcare worker with PCR-confirmed SARS-CoV-2 infection or an uninfected control (not recorded which). CDR3: CASSSLKGRNTDTQYF. In DNA, the CDR3 is TGTGCCAGCAGCTCCCTGAAGGGCAGGAACACAGATACGCAGTATTTT.